This T cell receptor beta chain comes out of a study of T-cell reconstitution after alpha-beta-depleted transplantation in children. The CDR3 is 15 residues long. The V gene's germline CDR1 is MDHEN and CDR2 SYDVKM. Trimming at V came to 5 bases and at J to 4 bases, leaving 6 bases not matched to a gene. Unique molecular identifiers were used in preparing the TCRbeta library. A single record per CDR3 protein comes from TCRdb applying MiXCR to the PCR reads. Among some 200,000 distinct CDR3 sequences listed, roughly 11% were seen once. Study-wide results and limits: The study traced high day-60 TCRbeta diversity in some patients to surviving recipient T cells and thymic progenitors. Most T-cell counts and diversity one year after the transplant came from T cells that were newly produced. Several hundred graft clones that had expanded were reportedly the source of alpha-beta T cells about two months after transplant.

The sample holds many counts of this clonotype. What it binds is unknown. This specimen was PBMCs, taken before TCRalphabeta/CD19-depleted stem cell transplant. The TCR originated in a child younger than two with acute myeloid leukemia, due to receive a stem cell transplant. The genes are TRBV28 and TRBJ1-2; 11 positions match TRBD1. CDR3 sequence reads: CASSPWTGGGYGYTF. In nucleotides, the CDR3 is TGTGCCAGCAGTCCTTGGACAGGGGGCGGCTATGGCTACACCTTC.